This T cell receptor beta chain was identified during a study of cytomegalovirus exposure and HLA in healthy donors. Study details: The 100 to 150 validation repertoires matched the roughly 700 first-cohort repertoires in platform, a later analysis reported. General study points: Rarity held for most TCR sequences, but there were some public TCRs that occurred in many donors. Researchers catalogued 150 or so TCR beta chains as cytomegalovirus-associated.

This CDR3 has 12 residues. CDR1 is GTSNPN and CDR2 is SVGIG in the germline V gene (reference sequence). V gave up 4 bases and J gave up 6 bases, with 13 bases separating them. Profiled with immunoSEQ multiplex PCR; TCRdb holds only in-frame clones, not every one. This sample has around 150,000 clones, with around four fifths found just once. With regard to this clone: Its antigen is as yet unknown.

The origin of this receptor is a man younger than 40 in good health and CMV-seropositive. The gene calls are TRBV30 and TRBJ2-7; D perhaps matches TRBD2 (6 bases). The sample consisted of PBMCs. CDR3 DNA sequence: TGTGCCTGGAACCGGGAGATGGCCGAGCAGTACTTC. Its protein is CAWNREMAEQYF. Supplemented by reference TRBV30 and TRBJ2-7, the full variable domain reads SQTIHQWPATLVQPVGSPLSLECTVEGTSNPNLYWYRQAAGRGLQLLFYSVGIGQISSEVPQNLSASRPQDRQFILSSKKLLLSDSGFYLCAWNREMAEQYFGPGTRLTVT.